This entry is about one TCR beta chain. Trimming removed 3 bases at V and 7 bases at J, with 9 bases between. The CDR3 is 12 amino acids. Germline CDR1 SQVTM, CDR2 ANQGSEA. This sample stems from a study of T cells in Graves' hyperthyroidism and ophthalmopathy. There were TCR beta CDR3 regions amplified from RNA transcripts. The study used the HTBI primer set for a first-round RT-PCR of the TCR CDR3. TCRdb itself ran the multiplex PCR reads through MiXCR, one entry per CDR3 protein. This sample has hundreds of thousands of distinct CDR3 sequences, with roughly 20% found just once. The TCR sequence derives from a young man with Graves' ophthalmopathy. The J gene is TRBJ2-2, the V gene TRBV29-1, with a tentative D call TRBD1 (6 bases). Sequencing was done on a sample of blood. The CDR3 protein is CSVEGAYGELFF. CDR3 sequence (DNA): TGCAGCGTTGAGGGGGCGTACGGGGAGCTGTTTTTT.